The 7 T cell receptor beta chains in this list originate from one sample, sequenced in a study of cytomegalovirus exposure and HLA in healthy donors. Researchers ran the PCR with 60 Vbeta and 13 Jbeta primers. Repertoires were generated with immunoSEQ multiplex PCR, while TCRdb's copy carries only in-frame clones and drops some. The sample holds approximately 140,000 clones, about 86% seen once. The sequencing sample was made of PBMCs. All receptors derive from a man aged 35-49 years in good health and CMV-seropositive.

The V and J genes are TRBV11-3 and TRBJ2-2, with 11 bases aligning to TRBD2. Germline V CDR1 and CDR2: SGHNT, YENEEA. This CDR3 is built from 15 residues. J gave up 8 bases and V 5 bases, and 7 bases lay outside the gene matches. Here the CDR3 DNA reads TGTGCCAGCAGCCCCGGGACTAGCGGAGGGGGGGAGCTGTTTTTT. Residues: CASSPGTSGGGELFF.

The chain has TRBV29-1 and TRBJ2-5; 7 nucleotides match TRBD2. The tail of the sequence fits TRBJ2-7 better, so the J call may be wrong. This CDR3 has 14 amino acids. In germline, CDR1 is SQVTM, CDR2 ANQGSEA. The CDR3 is CSATKMGGNYEQYF. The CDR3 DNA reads TGCAGCGCCACTAAGATGGGAGGGAACTACGAGCAGTACTTC.

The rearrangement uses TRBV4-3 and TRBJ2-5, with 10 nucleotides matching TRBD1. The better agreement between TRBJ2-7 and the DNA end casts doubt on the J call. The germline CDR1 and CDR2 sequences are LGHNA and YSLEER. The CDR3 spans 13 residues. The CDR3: CASSAGQGYEQYF. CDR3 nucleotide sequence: TGCGCCAGCAGCGCGGGACAGGGGTACGAGCAGTACTTC.

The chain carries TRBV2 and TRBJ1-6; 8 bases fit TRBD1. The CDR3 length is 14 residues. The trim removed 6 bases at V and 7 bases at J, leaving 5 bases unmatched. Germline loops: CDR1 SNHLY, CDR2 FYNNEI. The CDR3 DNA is TGTGCCAGCAGGGACAGGGTCCGAAATTCACCCCTCCACTTT. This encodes CASRDRVRNSPLHF.

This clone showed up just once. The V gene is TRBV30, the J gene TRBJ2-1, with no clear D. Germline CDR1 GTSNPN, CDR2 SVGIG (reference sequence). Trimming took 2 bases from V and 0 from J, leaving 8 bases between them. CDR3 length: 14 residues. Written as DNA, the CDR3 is TGTGCCTGGAGTAGAGAGAGCTCCTACAATGAGCAGTTCTTC. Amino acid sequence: CAWSRESSYNEQFF. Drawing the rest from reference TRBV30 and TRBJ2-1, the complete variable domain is SQTIHQWPATLVQPVGSPLSLECTVEGTSNPNLYWYRQAAGRGLQLLFYSVGIGQISSEVPQNLSASRPQDRQFILSSKKLLLSDSGFYLCAWSRESSYNEQFFGPGTRLTVL.

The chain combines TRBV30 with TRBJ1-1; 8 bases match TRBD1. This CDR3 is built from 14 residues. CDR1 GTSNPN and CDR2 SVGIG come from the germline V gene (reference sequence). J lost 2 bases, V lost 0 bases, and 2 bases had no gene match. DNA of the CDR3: TGTGCCTGGAGTGTAGACAGGGGAAACACTGAAGCTTTCTTT. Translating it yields CAWSVDRGNTEAFF.

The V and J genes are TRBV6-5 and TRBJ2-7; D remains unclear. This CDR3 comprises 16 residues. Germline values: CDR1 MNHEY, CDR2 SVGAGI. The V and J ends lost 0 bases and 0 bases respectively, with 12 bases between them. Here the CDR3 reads CASSYSHRPGSYEQYF. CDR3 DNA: TGTGCCAGCAGTTACTCACATAGGCCGGGCTCCTACGAGCAGTACTTC.